This TCR beta chain was profiled in a study of blood T cell repertoires in COVID-19. Study-level background: Both acute and convalescent COVID-19 samples were obtained from the United States, Italy and Spain. PBMCs, B-cell-depleted T cells, or T cells provided the cDNA or gDNA that made up the material.

The CDR3 loop spans 15 amino acids. In germline, CDR1 is MNHEY, CDR2 SMNVEV (reference sequence). V gave up 3 bases and J gave up 3 bases, with 14 bases separating them. Authors' methods: Estimates of nucleated cell counts were drawn from the amplification of reference gene primers. Repertoires were generated with immunoSEQ multiplex PCR, while TCRdb's copy carries only in-frame clones and drops some. V and J calls and clone size are as listed in that table; D and trimming were resolved from the DNA. The table includes 250,000 or so clones, roughly 88% detected once. V gene TRBV27 combines with J gene TRBJ1-1; tentative D call: TRBD1 (5 bases). This clonotype was sampled from a man aged 80 or over with acute or convalescent COVID-19. The sequenced material came from peripheral blood. The CDR3 loop reads CASSFEGVGYTEAFF. Written as DNA, the CDR3 is TGTGCCAGCAGTTTTGAAGGGGTAGGTTACACTGAAGCTTTCTTT.